Listed here are 9 T cell receptor beta chains from one sample, sequenced in a study of cytomegalovirus exposure and HLA in healthy donors. 60 Vbeta and 13 Jbeta primers were used in PCR. Method: immunoSEQ multiplex PCR; TCRdb's copy keeps in-frame clones and lacks some. The top ten clones hold approximately 2.5% of a sample with around 200,000 clones, around four fifths of them seen once. The sequenced sample was PBMCs. These TCRs come from a woman between 40 and 55 years old in good health and CMV-seronegative.

J is TRBJ2-7 and V is TRBV5-1; tentatively, D is TRBD2 (6 bases). V was clipped by 3 bases and J by 0 bases, with 10 bases between them. CDR1 SGHRS and CDR2 YFSETQ come from the germline V gene. This CDR3 spans 14 amino acids. The CDR3 nucleotides read TGCGCCAGCAGCTATAGCGGTGACTCCTACGAGCAGTACTTC. It yields the protein CASSYSGDSYEQYF.

The chain carries TRBV7-9 and TRBJ1-1; possibly TRBD1 for D (6 bases). V was pared by 11 bases and J by 2 bases, with 15 bases between. There are 13 residues in the CDR3. In germline, CDR1 is SEHNR, CDR2 FQNEAQ (reference sequence). Here the CDR3 reads CAARGASNTEAFF. The CDR3 bases are TGTGCCGCCCGGGGGGCGTCAAACACTGAAGCTTTCTTT.

The chain couples TRBV18 to TRBJ1-3; 7 bases are shared with TRBD1. The germline V gene encodes CDR1 KGHSH and CDR2 LQKENI. With V trimmed by 6 bases and J by 4 bases, 6 bases remained unmatched. This CDR3 has 14 amino acids. The CDR3 region has the DNA TGTGCCAGCTCCCAGGGACAGCTAGGAAACACCATATATTTT. Translation gives CASSQGQLGNTIYF.

The genes are TRBV30 and TRBJ2-7; no firm D call. Germline lookup yields CDR1 GTSNPN and CDR2 SVGIG (reference sequence). V was shortened by 1 base and J by 2 bases, with 9 bases between the two germline ends. The CDR3 extends over 13 amino acids. CDR3 sequence: CAWSGPSPYEQYF. The DNA for the CDR3 is TGTGCCTGGAGTGGTCCGAGCCCCTACGAGCAGTACTTC.

V is TRBV5-1 and J is TRBJ1-4; D is unresolved. The ends were cut back, 0 bases at V and 0 bases at J, with 27 bases in the middle. Germline assignment: CDR1 SGHRS and CDR2 YFSETQ. This CDR3 is built from 22 residues. CDR3 region: CASSLGKSKTDVFGTTNEKLFF. CDR3 bases: TGCGCCAGCAGCTTGGGGAAATCAAAGACGGACGTGTTCGGGACAACTAATGAAAAACTGTTTTTT.

The chain carries TRBV30 and TRBJ2-2; D is undetermined. The CDR3 sequence is 14 residues long. From germline, CDR1 is GTSNPN and CDR2 SVGIG (reference sequence). Trimming shortened V by 2 bases and J by 1 base, and 8 bases separated the two germline ends. In DNA, the CDR3 is TGTGCCTGGAGTCGGAGCGTGAACACCGGGGAGCTGTTTTTT. Protein: CAWSRSVNTGELFF.

V gene TRBV4-2 combines with J gene TRBJ2-7; weak D call: TRBD1 (5 bases). This CDR3 contains 13 residues. The V end was cut by 0 bases, the J end by 4 bases, with 7 bases between. Germline V gene data show CDR1 as LGHNA and CDR2 as YNFKEQ. The CDR3 DNA reads TGTGCCAGCAGCCAAGATGGGGCTTACGAGCAGTACTTC. Its protein product is CASSQDGAYEQYF.

The J gene is TRBJ1-1, the V gene TRBV19; maybe TRBD1 (6 bases). Germline V lookup: CDR1 LNHDA, CDR2 SQIVND (reference sequence). The CDR3 covers 13 residues. V was clipped by 1 base and J by 4 bases, with 7 bases between them. The CDR3 reads CASSIARGTEAFF. The CDR3 coding sequence is TGTGCCAGTAGTATAGCCAGGGGCACTGAAGCTTTCTTT.

The chain joins TRBV2 to TRBJ1-2; D possibly corresponds to TRBD1 (6 bases). V gave up 7 bases and J gave up 7 bases, with 13 bases separating them. This CDR3 is 12 amino acids long. The germline gives CDR1 SNHLY, CDR2 FYNNEI. CDR3 sequence reads: CASTRDTAGYTF. CDR3 nucleotide sequence: TGTGCCAGCACCCGGGACACGGCTGGCTACACCTTC.